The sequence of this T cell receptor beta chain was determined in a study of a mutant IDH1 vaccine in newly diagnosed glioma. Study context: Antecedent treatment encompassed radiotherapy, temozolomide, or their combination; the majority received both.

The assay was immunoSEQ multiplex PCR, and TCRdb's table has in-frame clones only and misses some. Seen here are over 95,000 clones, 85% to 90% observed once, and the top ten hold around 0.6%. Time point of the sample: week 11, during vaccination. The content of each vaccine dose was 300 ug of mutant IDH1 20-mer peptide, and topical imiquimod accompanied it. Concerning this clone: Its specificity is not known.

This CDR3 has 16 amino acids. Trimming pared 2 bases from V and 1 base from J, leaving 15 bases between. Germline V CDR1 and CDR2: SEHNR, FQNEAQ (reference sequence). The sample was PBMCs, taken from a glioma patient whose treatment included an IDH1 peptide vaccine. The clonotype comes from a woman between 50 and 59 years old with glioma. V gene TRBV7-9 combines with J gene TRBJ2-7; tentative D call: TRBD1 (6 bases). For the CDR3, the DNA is TGTGCCAGCAGCTTAAACCAGGGGCGCCGATCCTACGAGCAGTACTTC. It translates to CASSLNQGRRSYEQYF.